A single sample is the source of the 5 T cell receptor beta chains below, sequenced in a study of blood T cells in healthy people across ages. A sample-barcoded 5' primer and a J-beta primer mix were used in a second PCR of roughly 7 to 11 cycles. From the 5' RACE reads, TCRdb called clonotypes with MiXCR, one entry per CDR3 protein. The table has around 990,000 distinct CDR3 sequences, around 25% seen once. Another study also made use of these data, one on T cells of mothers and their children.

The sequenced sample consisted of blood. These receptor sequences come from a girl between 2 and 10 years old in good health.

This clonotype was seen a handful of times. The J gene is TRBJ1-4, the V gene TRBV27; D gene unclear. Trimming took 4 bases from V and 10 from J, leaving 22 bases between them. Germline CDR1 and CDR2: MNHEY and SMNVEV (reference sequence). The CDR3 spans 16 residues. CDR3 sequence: CASSSTLGVDLGKLFF. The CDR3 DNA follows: TGTGCCAGCAGTTCTACTCTCGGTGTAGACCTAGGAAAACTGTTTTTT. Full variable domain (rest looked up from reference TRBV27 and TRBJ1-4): EAQVTQNPRYLITVTGKKLTVTCSQNMNHEYMSWYRQDPGLGLRQIYYSMNVEVTDKGDVPEGYKVSRKEKRNFPLILESPSPNQTSLYFCASSSTLGVDLGKLFFGSGTQLSVL.

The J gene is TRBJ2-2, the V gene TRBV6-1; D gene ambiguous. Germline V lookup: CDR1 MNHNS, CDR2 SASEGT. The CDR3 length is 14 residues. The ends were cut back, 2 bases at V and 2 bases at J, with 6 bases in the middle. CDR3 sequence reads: CASSENPNTGELFF. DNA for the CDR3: TGTGCCAGCAGTGAAAACCCAAACACCGGGGAGCTGTTTTTT.

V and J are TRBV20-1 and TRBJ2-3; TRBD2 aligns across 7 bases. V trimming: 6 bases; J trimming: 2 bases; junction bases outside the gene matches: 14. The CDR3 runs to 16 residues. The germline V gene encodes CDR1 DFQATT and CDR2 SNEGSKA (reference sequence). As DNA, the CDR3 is TGCAGTGCCCCTTGGAGGGTTAGCGGGTTCACAGATACGCAGTATTTT. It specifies CSAPWRVSGFTDTQYF.

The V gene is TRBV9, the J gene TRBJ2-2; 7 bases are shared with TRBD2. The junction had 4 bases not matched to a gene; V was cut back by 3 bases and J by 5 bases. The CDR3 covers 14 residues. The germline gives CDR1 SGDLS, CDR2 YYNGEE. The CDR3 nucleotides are TGTGCCAGCAGCGCCCGGGGGGAGACCGGGGAGCTGTTTTTT. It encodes CASSARGETGELFF.

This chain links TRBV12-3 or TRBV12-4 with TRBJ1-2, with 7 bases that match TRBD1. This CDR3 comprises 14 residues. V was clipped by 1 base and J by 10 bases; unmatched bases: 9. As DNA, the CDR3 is TGTGCCAGCAGTTTAGTGTTCCAGGGGGATGACTACACCTTC. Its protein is CASSLVFQGDDYTF.